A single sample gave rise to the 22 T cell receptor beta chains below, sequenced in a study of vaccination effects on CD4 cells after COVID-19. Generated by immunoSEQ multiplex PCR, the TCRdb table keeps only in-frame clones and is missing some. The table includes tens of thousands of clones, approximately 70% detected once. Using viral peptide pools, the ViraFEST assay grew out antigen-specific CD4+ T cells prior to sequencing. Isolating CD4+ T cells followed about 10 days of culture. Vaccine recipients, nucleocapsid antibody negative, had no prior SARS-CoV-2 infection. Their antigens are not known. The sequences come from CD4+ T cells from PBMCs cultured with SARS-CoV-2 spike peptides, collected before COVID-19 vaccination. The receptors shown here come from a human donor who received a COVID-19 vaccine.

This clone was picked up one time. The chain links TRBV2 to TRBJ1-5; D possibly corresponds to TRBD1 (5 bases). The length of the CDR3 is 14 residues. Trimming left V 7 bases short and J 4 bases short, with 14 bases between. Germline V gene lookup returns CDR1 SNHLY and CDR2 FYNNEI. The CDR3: CASIGDRVNQPQHF. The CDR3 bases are TGTGCCAGCATAGGGGACCGGGTAAATCAGCCCCAGCATTTT.

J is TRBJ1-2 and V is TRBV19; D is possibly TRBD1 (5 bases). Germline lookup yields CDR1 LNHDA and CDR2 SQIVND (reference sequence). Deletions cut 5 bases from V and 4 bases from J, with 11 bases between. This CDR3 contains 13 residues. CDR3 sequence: CASSEVGLYGYTF. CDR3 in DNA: TGTGCCAGTAGTGAAGTGGGGCTCTATGGCTACACCTTC. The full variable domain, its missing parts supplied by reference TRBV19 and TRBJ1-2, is DGGITQSPKYLFRKEGQNVTLSCEQNLNHDAMYWYRQDPGQGLRLIYYSQIVNDFQKGDIAEGYSVSREKKESFPLTVTSAQKNPTAFYLCASSEVGLYGYTFGSGTRLTVV.

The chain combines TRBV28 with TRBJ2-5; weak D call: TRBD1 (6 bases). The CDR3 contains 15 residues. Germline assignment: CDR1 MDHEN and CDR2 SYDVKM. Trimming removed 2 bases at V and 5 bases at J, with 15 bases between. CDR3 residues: CASSLPGSGVETQYF. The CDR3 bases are TGTGCCAGCAGTTTACCGGGATCAGGGGTCGAGACCCAGTACTTC.

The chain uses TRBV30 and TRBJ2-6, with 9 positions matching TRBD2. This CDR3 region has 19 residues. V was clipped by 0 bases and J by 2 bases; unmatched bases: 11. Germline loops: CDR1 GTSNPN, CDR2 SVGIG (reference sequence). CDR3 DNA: TGTGCCTGGAGTGTACGTCCCGGTGCGGGGGGGCCTGGGGCCAACGTCCTGACTTTC. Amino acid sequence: CAWSVRPGAGGPGANVLTF.

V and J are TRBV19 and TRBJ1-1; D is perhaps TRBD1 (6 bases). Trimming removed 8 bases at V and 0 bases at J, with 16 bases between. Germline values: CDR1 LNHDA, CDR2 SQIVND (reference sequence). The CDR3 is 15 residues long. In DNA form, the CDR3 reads TGTGCCAGTCTGCCACAGGGAATTATGAACACTGAAGCTTTCTTT. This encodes CASLPQGIMNTEAFF.

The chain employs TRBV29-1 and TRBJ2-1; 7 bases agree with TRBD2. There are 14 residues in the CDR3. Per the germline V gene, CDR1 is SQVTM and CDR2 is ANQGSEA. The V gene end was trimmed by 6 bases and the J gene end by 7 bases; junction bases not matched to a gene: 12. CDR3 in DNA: TGCAGCGTGGGGGGGTCAGGGTCGTGGAATGAGCAGTTCTTC. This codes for CSVGGSGSWNEQFF.

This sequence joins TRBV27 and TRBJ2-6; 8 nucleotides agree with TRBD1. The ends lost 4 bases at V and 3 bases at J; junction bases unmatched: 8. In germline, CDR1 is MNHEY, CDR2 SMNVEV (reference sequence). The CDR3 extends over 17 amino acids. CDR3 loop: CASSSLDRGLGANVLTF. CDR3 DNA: TGTGCCAGCAGTTCGTTAGACAGGGGCCTTGGGGCCAACGTCCTGACTTTC.

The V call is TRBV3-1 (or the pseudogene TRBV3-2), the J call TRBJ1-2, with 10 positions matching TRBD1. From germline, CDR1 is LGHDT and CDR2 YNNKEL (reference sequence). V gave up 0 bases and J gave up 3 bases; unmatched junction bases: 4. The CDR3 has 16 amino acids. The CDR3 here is CASSQDRQGADYGYTF. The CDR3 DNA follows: TGTGCCAGCAGCCAAGATCGACAGGGGGCGGACTATGGCTACACCTTC.

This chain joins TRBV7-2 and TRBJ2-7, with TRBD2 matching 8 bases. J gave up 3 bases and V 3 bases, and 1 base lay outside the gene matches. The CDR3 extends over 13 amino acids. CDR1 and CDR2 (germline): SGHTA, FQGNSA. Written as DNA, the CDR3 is TGTGCCAGCAGCTTGGGACTAGACTACGAGCAGTACTTC. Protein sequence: CASSLGLDYEQYF. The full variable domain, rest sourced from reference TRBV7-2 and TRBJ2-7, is GAGVSQSPSNKVTEKGKDVELRCDPISGHTALYWYRQSLGQGLEFLIYFQGNSAPDKSGLPSDRFSAERTGGSVSTLTIQRTQQEDSAVYLCASSLGLDYEQYFGPGTRLTVT.

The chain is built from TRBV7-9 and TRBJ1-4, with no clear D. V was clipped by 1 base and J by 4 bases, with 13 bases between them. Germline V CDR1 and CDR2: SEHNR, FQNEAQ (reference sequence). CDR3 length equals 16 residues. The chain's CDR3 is CASSLGGGRFNEKLFF. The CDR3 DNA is TGTGCCAGCAGCTTAGGAGGAGGAAGATTTAATGAAAAACTGTTTTTT.

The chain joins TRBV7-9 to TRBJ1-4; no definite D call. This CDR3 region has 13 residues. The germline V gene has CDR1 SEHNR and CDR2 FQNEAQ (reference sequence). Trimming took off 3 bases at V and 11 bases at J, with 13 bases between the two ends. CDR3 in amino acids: CASSFPDGTKLFF. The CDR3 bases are TGTGCCAGCAGCTTTCCCGACGGAACGAAACTGTTTTTT.

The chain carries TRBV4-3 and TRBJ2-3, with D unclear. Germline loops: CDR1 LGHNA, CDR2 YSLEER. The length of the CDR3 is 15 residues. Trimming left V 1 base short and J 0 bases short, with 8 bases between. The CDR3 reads CASSQGIFSTDTQYF. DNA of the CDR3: TGCGCCAGCAGCCAAGGGATCTTTAGCACAGATACGCAGTATTTT.

DNA for the CDR3: TGTGCCAGCCTGGCGGGAGCGACAGATACGCAGTATTTT. It translates to CASLAGATDTQYF. The V and J genes are TRBV2 and TRBJ2-3; 7 positions match TRBD2. V gave up 8 bases and J gave up 3 bases; unmatched junction bases: 5. This CDR3 is 13 amino acids long. The germline gives CDR1 SNHLY, CDR2 FYNNEI.

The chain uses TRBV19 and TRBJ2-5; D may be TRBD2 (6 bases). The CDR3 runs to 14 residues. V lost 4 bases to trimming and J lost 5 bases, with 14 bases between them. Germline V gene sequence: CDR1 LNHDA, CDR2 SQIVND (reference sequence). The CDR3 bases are TGTGCCAGTAGTACTAAGCGGGCGGGCGAGACCCAGTACTTC. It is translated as CASSTKRAGETQYF.

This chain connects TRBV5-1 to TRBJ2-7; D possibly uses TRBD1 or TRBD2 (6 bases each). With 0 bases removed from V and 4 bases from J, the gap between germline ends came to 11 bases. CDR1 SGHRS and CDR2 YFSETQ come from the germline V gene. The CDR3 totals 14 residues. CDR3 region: CASSLEGGRYEQYF. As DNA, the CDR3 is TGCGCCAGCAGCTTGGAGGGGGGCAGGTACGAGCAGTACTTC.

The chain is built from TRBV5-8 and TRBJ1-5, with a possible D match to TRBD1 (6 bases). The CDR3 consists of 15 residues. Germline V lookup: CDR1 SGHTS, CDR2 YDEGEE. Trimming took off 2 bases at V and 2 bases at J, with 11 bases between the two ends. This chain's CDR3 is CASSFRQVGNQPQHF. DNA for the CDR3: TGTGCCAGCAGCTTTCGACAGGTCGGCAATCAGCCCCAGCATTTT.

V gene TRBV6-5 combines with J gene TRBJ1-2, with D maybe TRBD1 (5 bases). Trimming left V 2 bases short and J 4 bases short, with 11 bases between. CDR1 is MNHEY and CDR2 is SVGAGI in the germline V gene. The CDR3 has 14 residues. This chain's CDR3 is CASSYRQNLYGYTF. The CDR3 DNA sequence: TGTGCCAGCAGTTACCGACAGAACCTCTATGGCTACACCTTC.

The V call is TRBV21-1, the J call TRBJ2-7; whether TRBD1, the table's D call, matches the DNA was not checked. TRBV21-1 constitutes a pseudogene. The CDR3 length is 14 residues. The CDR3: CASRIPGQGGEQYF. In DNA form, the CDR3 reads TGTGCCAGCAGGATCCCGGGACAGGGTGGCGAGCAGTACTTC.

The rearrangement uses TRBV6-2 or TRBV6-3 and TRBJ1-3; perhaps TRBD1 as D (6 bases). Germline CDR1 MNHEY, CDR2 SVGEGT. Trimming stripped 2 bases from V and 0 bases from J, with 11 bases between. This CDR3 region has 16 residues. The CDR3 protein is CASSYPGQNSGNTIYF. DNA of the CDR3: TGTGCCAGCAGTTACCCGGGACAAAACTCTGGAAACACCATATATTTT.

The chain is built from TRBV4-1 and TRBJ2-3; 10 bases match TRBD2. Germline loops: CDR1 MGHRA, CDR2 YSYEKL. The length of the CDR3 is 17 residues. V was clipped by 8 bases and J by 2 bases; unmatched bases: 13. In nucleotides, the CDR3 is TGCGCCAGCCAGATAGGGATACTAGCGGGGAACACAGATACGCAGTATTTT. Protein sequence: CASQIGILAGNTDTQYF.

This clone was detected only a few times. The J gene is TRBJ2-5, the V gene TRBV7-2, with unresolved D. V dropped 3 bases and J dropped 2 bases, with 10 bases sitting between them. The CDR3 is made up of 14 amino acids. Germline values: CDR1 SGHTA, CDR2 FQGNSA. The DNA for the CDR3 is TGTGCCAGCAGCTTTAAGCAGATACAAGAGACCCAGTACTTC. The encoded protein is CASSFKQIQETQYF.

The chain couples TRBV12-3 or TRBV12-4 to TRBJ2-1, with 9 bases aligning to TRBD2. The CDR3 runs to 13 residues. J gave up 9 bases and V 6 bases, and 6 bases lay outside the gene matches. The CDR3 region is CASSLSGGGEQFF. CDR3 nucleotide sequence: TGTGCCAGCAGCCTTAGCGGGGGTGGTGAGCAGTTCTTC.